The clone carrying this TCR beta chain was counted many times. The antigen remains undetermined. These data are taken from a study of T cells after posttransplantation cyclophosphamide. Broader study findings: Donor-recipient repertoire similarity was low at 1-2 months, rising over year one. Blood and skin or GI T cell repertoires showed limited TRB overlap. Recipient CMV seropositivity and CMV reactivation strongly tracked TRB clonality.

The data were produced by immunoSEQ multiplex PCR, yet TCRdb's version contains in-frame clones alone and is incomplete. The sample has 38,000 or so clones, none seen only once; the top ten hold 2.5%. The TCR sequence derives from a man in his fifties or sixties in good health, CMV-negative, and a related stem cell transplant donor. The sequenced sample consisted of PBMCs.

The CDR3 DNA follows: TGCGCCAGCAGCTTGTCAGGACAGAGGGAAGATACGCAGTATTTT. The encoded protein is CASSLSGQREDTQYF. The genes are TRBV5-1 and TRBJ2-3; a weak D match, TRBD1 (6 bases). Looked up from germline, CDR1 is SGHRS and CDR2 is YFSETQ. V was shortened by 1 base and J by 5 bases, with 14 bases between the two germline ends. CDR3 length: 15 residues. Full variable domain (outside the CDR3, taken from reference TRBV5-1 and TRBJ2-3): KAGVTQTPRYLIKTRGQQVTLSCSPISGHRSVSWYQQTPGQGLQFLFEYFSETQRNKGNFPGRFSGRQFSNSRSEMNVSTLELGDSALYLCASSLSGQREDTQYFGPGTRLTVL.